The clone carrying this T cell receptor beta chain was detected only a few times. What it binds is not known. The entry originates in a study of CD8 T cells in ankylosing spondylitis. TCRdb itself ran the 5' RACE reads through MiXCR, one entry per CDR3 protein. Among just over 300,000 distinct CDR3 sequences listed, around 21% were seen once. Whole-study findings and limits: Disease-associated clonotypes exhibited CD8+ identity and were relatively infrequent in peripheral blood.

From germline, CDR1 is MDHEN and CDR2 SYDVKM. CDR3 size: 16 residues. The V gene end was trimmed by 5 bases and the J gene end by 7 bases; junction bases not matched to a gene: 12. What was sequenced was blood, either unsorted or a sorted T cell fraction (not recorded which). This receptor was obtained from a female donor with ankylosing spondylitis or in good health (not recorded which). This chain links TRBV28 with TRBJ1-4; TRBD1 matches at 8 bases. The CDR3 DNA follows: TGTGCCAGCAGTGGACAGGACAGGGCGGATGGTGAAAAACTGTTTTTT. Amino acid sequence: CASSGQDRADGEKLFF.